The 3 T cell receptor beta chains listed next were all sequenced from one sample in a study of tumor and adjacent non-tumor tissue in lung cancer. This sample's RNA came from whole unsorted tissue. More than 3 cm separated this lung sample from the edge of the tumor. A modified ARM-PCR protocol with three rounds of nested PCR amplified TCRbeta. Each CDR3 protein is one row after TCRdb ran MiXCR on the multiplex PCR reads. The sample comprises 80,000 to 100,000 distinct CDR3 sequences, less than 85% of which are singletons, and about 30% rests with the top ten. Sequencing used distant non-tumor lung tissue. Source of these receptors: a man aged 55 to 70 with small cell lung cancer.

Notes on this clonotype: At one of its ends the junction is not consistent with the germline gene, which may arise from a read error. This chain uses TRBV11-2 with TRBJ2-2, with TRBD1 identical over 8 bases. Germline V gives CDR1 SGHAT, CDR2 FQNNGV. The CDR3 totals 15 residues. In nucleotides, the CDR3 is TGTGCAAGCAGCTCAGGGACAGGGAACACCGGGGAGCTGTTTTTT. Translating it yields CASSSGTGNTGELFF.

The chain recombines TRBV4-1 with TRBJ2-1; 7 nucleotides match TRBD2. After removal of 3 bases from V and 9 bases from J, the junction contained 17 bases not matched to a gene. Germline assignment: CDR1 MGHRA and CDR2 YSYEKL. This CDR3 has 17 residues. The CDR3 DNA follows: TGCGCCAGCAGCCATGACTTCAGCGGGATAATACTCGGTGAGCAGTTCTTC. Amino acid sequence: CASSHDFSGIILGEQFF.

To note about this clonotype: A much larger clone lies one base from this, so it may be a read error. The chain couples TRBV11-2 to TRBJ2-5; 7 bases align to TRBD1. Germline V CDR1 and CDR2: SGHAT, FQNNGV. The CDR3 totals 15 residues. The CDR3 DNA is TGTGACAGCAGCTTTACGACAGGGACAAAGGTGACCCAGTACTTC. Amino acids: CDSSFTTGTKVTQYF.